This record covers a single T cell receptor beta chain. Its antigen is not identified. The V gene end was trimmed by 4 bases and the J gene end by 2 bases; junction bases not matched to a gene: 15. This CDR3 is built from 18 residues. In germline, CDR1 is SGHRS, CDR2 YFSETQ. These data come from a study of T cell responses to AZD1222 COVID-19 vaccine. Combined were second doses at about 4 or about 12 weeks. Generated by immunoSEQ multiplex PCR, the TCRdb table keeps only in-frame clones and is missing some. The sample consists of 180,000 or so clones, around 92% of them appearing once. The study's findings and limits: An increase in Spike-specific TCR breadth and depth was observed after two AZD1222 doses. Researchers took repertoire samples only after the peak T cell response had come.

The TCR originated in an adult who received the AZD1222 COVID-19 vaccine. This sequence joins TRBV5-1 and TRBJ2-3, with 8 bases fitting TRBD1. The source was peripheral blood, collected 28 days after the second AZD1222 dose. CDR3 loop: CASSILSGQGLITDTQYF. CDR3 coding DNA: TGCGCCAGCAGCATCCTATCCGGACAGGGACTCATCACAGATACGCAGTATTTT.